These 27 T cell receptor beta chains originate from one sample sequenced in a study of T cells after yellow fever vaccination. From the 5' RACE reads, TCRdb called clonotypes with MiXCR, one entry per CDR3 protein. The sample has 450,000 to 550,000 distinct CDR3 sequences; just over 20% are singletons. Sequences were derived from PBMCs, sampled roughly 20 days after the first yellow fever vaccination. The source is a young man who received the YFV17D yellow fever vaccine.

The CDR3 region is CSAPSGTDTQYF. The CDR3 region has the DNA TGCAGTGCCCCTAGTGGCACAGATACGCAGTATTTT. The chain carries TRBV20-1 and TRBJ2-3, with unresolved D. This CDR3 comprises 12 residues. CDR1 DFQATT and CDR2 SNEGSKA come from the germline V gene (reference sequence). Deletions cut 6 bases from V and 1 base from J, with 8 bases between.

The genes are TRBV6-2 or TRBV6-3 and TRBJ1-2, with a weak D call TRBD1 (5 bases). The germline CDR1 and CDR2 sequences are MNHEY and SVGEGT. The length of the CDR3 is 15 residues. Between the trimmed V and J ends, which lost 0 bases and 3 bases, there was a span of 11 bases. The CDR3 here is CASSYSRGAYYGYTF. CDR3 nucleotides: TGTGCCAGCAGTTACTCGAGAGGGGCTTACTATGGCTACACCTTC.

CDR3 sequence (DNA): TGTGCCAGCAGCCAGACCGGCGTGGGATTAGATACGCAGTATTTT. It is translated as CASSQTGVGLDTQYF. This chain uses TRBV7-2 with TRBJ2-3; D call uncertain. The germline V gene has CDR1 SGHTA and CDR2 FQGNSA. CDR3 length equals 15 residues. Trimming removed 5 bases from V and 5 bases from J, with 17 bases in between.

The CDR3 region is CASSQNWGADTGELFF. CDR3 coding DNA: TGTGCCAGCAGCCAAAATTGGGGGGCTGACACCGGGGAGCTGTTTTTT. This chain joins TRBV14 and TRBJ2-2; the D call may be TRBD1 or TRBD2 (6 bases each). V was trimmed by 2 bases and J by 3 bases, leaving 13 bases between them. The CDR3 totals 16 residues. The germline CDR1 and CDR2 sequences are SGHDN and FVKESK. Together with reference TRBV14 and TRBJ2-2, the CDR3 gives the full variable domain: EAGVTQFPSHSVIEKGQTVTLRCDPISGHDNLYWYRRVMGKEIKFLLHFVKESKQDESGMPNNRFLAERTGGTYSTLKVQPAELEDSGVYFCASSQNWGADTGELFFGEGSRLTVL.

The chain combines TRBV7-2 with TRBJ2-5; D tentatively reads TRBD1 or TRBD2 (5 bases each). V was pared by 1 base and J by 7 bases, with 16 bases between. From germline, CDR1 is SGHTA and CDR2 FQGNSA. The CDR3 contains 15 residues. The CDR3 region is CASSLDRGRSGTQYF. The CDR3 DNA sequence: TGTGCCAGCAGCTTAGATAGGGGCCGCAGCGGGACCCAGTACTTC.

V is TRBV24-1 and J is TRBJ2-1; no definite D call. The length of the CDR3 is 16 residues. Germline assignment: CDR1 KGHDR and CDR2 SFDVKD. Between the trimmed V and J ends, which lost 1 base and 0 bases, there was a span of 9 bases. Here the CDR3 DNA reads TGTGCCACCAGTGATTTAGGGTTTAGCTCCTACAATGAGCAGTTCTTC. It specifies CATSDLGFSSYNEQFF.

V is TRBV7-8 and J is TRBJ2-3; weak D call: TRBD1 (5 bases). V was trimmed by 5 bases and J by 2 bases, leaving 14 bases between them. Germline V gives CDR1 SGHVS, CDR2 FQNEAQ. The CDR3 runs to 15 residues. CDR3 loop: CASSPHRQLTDTQYF. In nucleotides, the CDR3 is TGTGCCAGCAGCCCCCATCGACAGCTCACAGATACGCAGTATTTT.

This clonotype was observed a handful of times. J is TRBJ1-1 and V is TRBV18; the D is unclear. Germline V gene sequence: CDR1 KGHSH, CDR2 LQKENI. Trimming cost V 3 bases and J 1 base, with 9 bases left between them. The CDR3 covers 14 residues. The CDR3 loop reads CASSPSLGNTEAFF. For the CDR3, the DNA is TGTGCCAGCTCACCTTCTTTGGGGAACACTGAAGCTTTCTTT.

This clonotype was seen a handful of times. The rearrangement links TRBV4-3 to TRBJ2-1; D is possibly TRBD2 (7 bases). Trimming cost V 0 bases and J 4 bases, with 16 bases left between them. Per the germline V gene, CDR1 is LGHNA and CDR2 is YSLEER. CDR3 length equals 17 residues. Written as DNA, the CDR3 is TGCGCCAGCAGCCAAGAAACCGGGGGGCTTAATTACAATGAGCAGTTCTTC. It yields the protein CASSQETGGLNYNEQFF.

The chain combines TRBV4-3 with TRBJ2-1, with D possibly being TRBD2 (7 bases). Germline assignment: CDR1 LGHNA and CDR2 YSLEER. Trimming left V 0 bases short and J 7 bases short, with 16 bases between. The CDR3 consists of 16 residues. CDR3 nucleotide sequence: TGCGCCAGCAGCCAAGACCAAAACGGGGGGCCGAATGAGCAGTTCTTC. Translated, it gives CASSQDQNGGPNEQFF.

This clonotype was counted only a few times. V and J are TRBV24-1 and TRBJ2-5, with a weak D call TRBD2 (6 bases). V lost 9 bases and J 5 bases, leaving 15 bases between the germline ends. The CDR3 is 13 residues long. CDR1 and CDR2 from the germline V gene are KGHDR and SFDVKD. This CDR3 is CATARGAYETQYF. CDR3 nucleotide sequence: TGTGCCACCGCGCGCGGGGCTTATGAGACCCAGTACTTC.

This clonotype has a handful of counts. The rearrangement uses TRBV6-1 and TRBJ2-7; 8 bases are a match to TRBD1. V lost 5 bases, J lost 4 bases, and 4 bases stayed unmatched. Germline CDR1 MNHNS, CDR2 SASEGT. This CDR3 has 13 amino acids. The chain's CDR3 is CASSRQGKYEQYF. CDR3 nucleotides: TGTGCCAGCAGTCGACAGGGGAAGTACGAGCAGTACTTC.

The chain employs TRBV7-9 and TRBJ1-1, with 11 bases matching TRBD1. This CDR3 contains 17 residues. V dropped 3 bases and J dropped 4; count of bases not matched to a gene: 10. CDR1 is SEHNR, CDR2 FQNEAQ, per germline (reference sequence). For the CDR3, the DNA is TGTGCCAGCAGCTTCTGGACAGGGGGCAATTCGGGCACTGAAGCTTTCTTT. It codes for CASSFWTGGNSGTEAFF.

In its sample, this clonotype was seen a few times. The chain employs TRBV15 and TRBJ1-4; D gene uncertain. The CDR3 covers 12 residues. Germline values: CDR1 LNHNV, CDR2 YYDKDF (reference sequence). V was shortened by 0 bases and J by 5 bases, with 1 base between the two germline ends. The CDR3 DNA sequence: TGTGCCACCAGCAGAGAGAATGAAAAACTGTTTTTT. It translates to CATSRENEKLFF. The whole variable domain, filled in from reference TRBV15 and TRBJ1-4, reads DAMVIQNPRYQVTQFGKPVTLSCSQTLNHNVMYWYQQKSSQAPKLLFHYYDKDFNNEADTPDNFQSRRPNTSFCFLDIRSPGLGDTAMYLCATSRENEKLFFGSGTQLSVL.

The chain recombines TRBV7-2 with TRBJ2-3, with 9 bases lining up with TRBD2. Germline loops: CDR1 SGHTA, CDR2 FQGNSA. The V gene end was trimmed by 0 bases and the J gene end by 2 bases; junction bases not matched to a gene: 12. The CDR3 runs to 19 residues. The CDR3 region has the DNA TGTGCCAGCAGCTTAGCGCTTCTTTGGCGGGGGGGCCCCACAGATACGCAGTATTTT. Its translation: CASSLALLWRGGPTDTQYF. The full variable domain, with the rest looked up from reference TRBV7-2 and TRBJ2-3, is GAGVSQSPSNKVTEKGKDVELRCDPISGHTALYWYRQSLGQGLEFLIYFQGNSAPDKSGLPSDRFSAERTGGSVSTLTIQRTQQEDSAVYLCASSLALLWRGGPTDTQYFGPGTRLTVL.

This sequence joins TRBV12-3 or TRBV12-4 and TRBJ2-2, with D hard to call. This CDR3 is built from 15 residues. Trimming took off 5 bases at V and 5 bases at J, with 15 bases between the two ends. Here the CDR3 reads CASSIHRVNTGELFF. The CDR3 DNA reads as TGTGCCAGCAGTATACATAGGGTGAATACCGGGGAGCTGTTTTTT.

The rearrangement links TRBV28 to TRBJ2-5; a possible D gene is TRBD2 (6 bases). V was pared by 6 bases and J by 3 bases, with 11 bases between. There are 13 residues in the CDR3. In germline, CDR1 is MDHEN, CDR2 SYDVKM. The CDR3 DNA reads TGTGCCAGCAGCATCGGGGGAGAAGAGACCCAGTACTTC. Protein: CASSIGGEETQYF.

This clonotype occurred once. The CDR3 loop reads CASRSGALDTQYF. The CDR3 region has the DNA TGTGCCAGCAGATCCGGGGCCCTAGATACGCAGTATTTT. This chain uses TRBV12-3 or TRBV12-4 with TRBJ2-3, with D perhaps matching TRBD1 or TRBD2 (5 bases each). The length of the CDR3 is 13 residues. V gave up 6 bases and J gave up 5 bases, with 12 bases separating them.

The rearrangement links TRBV28 to TRBJ2-7; D call uncertain. Germline CDR1 is MDHEN and CDR2 is SYDVKM. Trimming removed 5 bases at V and 2 bases at J, with 10 bases between. The CDR3 totals 13 residues. DNA of the CDR3: TGTGCCAGCAGTCCCACCAATACCTACGAGCAGTACTTC. Residues: CASSPTNTYEQYF.

The chain employs TRBV7-9 and TRBJ1-5, with a weak D call TRBD1 (5 bases). CDR1 SEHNR and CDR2 FQNEAQ come from the germline V gene (reference sequence). With 7 bases removed from V and 4 bases from J, the gap between germline ends came to 14 bases. CDR3 size: 14 residues. This chain's CDR3 is CASTGQGTNQPQHF. The CDR3 nucleotides are TGTGCCAGCACCGGGCAGGGTACAAATCAGCCCCAGCATTTT. Combining the CDR3 with reference TRBV7-9 and TRBJ1-5 gives the whole variable domain DTGVSQNPRHKITKRGQNVTFRCDPISEHNRLYWYRQTLGQGPEFLTYFQNEAQLEKSRLLSDRFSAERPKGSFSTLEIQRTEQGDSAMYLCASTGQGTNQPQHFGDGTRLSIL.

This clonotype was observed a few times. This sequence joins TRBV4-1 and TRBJ2-5, with 9 nucleotides matching TRBD2. Germline CDR1 MGHRA, CDR2 YSYEKL. The CDR3 is made up of 17 amino acids. Trimming removed 0 bases from V and 5 bases from J; junction bases left unmatched: 10. CDR3 loop: CASSQDDGGGAWETQYF. For the CDR3, the DNA is TGCGCCAGCAGCCAAGATGATGGCGGGGGGGCCTGGGAGACCCAGTACTTC.

This clonotype was found a few times. V is TRBV10-3 and J is TRBJ2-1; 9 bases are a match to TRBD2. Germline trimming cut 3 bases from V and 6 bases from J; bases unmatched to any gene: 6. Germline CDR1 reads ENHRY; CDR2 reads SYGVKD. This CDR3 region has 15 residues. The CDR3 region is CAISDGLAGPNEQFF. The CDR3 bases are TGTGCCATCAGTGACGGGCTAGCGGGGCCCAATGAGCAGTTCTTC.

In its sample, this clonotype was seen a few times. The chain has TRBV30 and TRBJ1-5, with D possibly matching TRBD1 (6 bases). V dropped 4 bases and J dropped 7 bases, with 14 bases sitting between them. Looked up from germline, CDR1 is GTSNPN and CDR2 is SVGIG (reference sequence). This CDR3 comprises 13 residues. CDR3 sequence reads: CAWNYREGQPQHF. DNA for the CDR3: TGTGCCTGGAATTACAGGGAGGGACAGCCCCAGCATTTT.

This clonotype appeared a few times. The rearrangement joins TRBV5-1 to TRBJ1-2; D is ambiguous. Between the trimmed V and J ends, which lost 0 bases and 5 bases, there was a span of 14 bases. The germline V gene has CDR1 SGHRS and CDR2 YFSETQ. This CDR3 has 15 residues. CDR3 protein: CASSLASDLRYGYTF. CDR3 DNA sequence: TGCGCCAGCAGCTTGGCCAGTGACTTGCGGTATGGCTACACCTTC.

This clonotype has only a few counts. The chain recombines TRBV20-1 with TRBJ1-4; 10 bases fit TRBD1. V lost 4 bases, J lost 8 bases, and 7 bases stayed unmatched. The CDR3 covers 14 residues. CDR1 and CDR2 (germline): DFQATT, SNEGSKA (reference sequence). CDR3 region: CSAIGRQGAEKLFF. The CDR3 nucleotides read TGCAGTGCTATTGGTCGACAGGGGGCCGAAAAACTGTTTTTT.

Notes on this clonotype: At one of its ends the junction is not consistent with the germline gene, which may arise from a read error. The chain joins TRBV5-1 to TRBJ2-2; TRBD1 aligns across 7 bases. The germline V gene has CDR1 SGHRS and CDR2 YFSETQ. CDR3 length equals 15 residues. The chain's CDR3 is CASSYGQVSTGELSF. For the CDR3, the DNA is TGCGCCAGCAGCTATGGACAGGTTTCCACCGGGGAGCTGTCTTTT.

In its sample, this clonotype was seen a few times. This chain uses TRBV7-3 with TRBJ1-2; 8 bases match TRBD1. V lost 2 bases to trimming and J lost 4 bases; unmatched junction nucleotides: 6. From germline, CDR1 is SGHTA and CDR2 FQGTGA. CDR3 length equals 15 residues. CDR3 sequence: CASSLQGAGLYGYTF. In nucleotides, the CDR3 is TGTGCCAGCAGCTTACAGGGGGCGGGACTCTATGGCTACACCTTC.